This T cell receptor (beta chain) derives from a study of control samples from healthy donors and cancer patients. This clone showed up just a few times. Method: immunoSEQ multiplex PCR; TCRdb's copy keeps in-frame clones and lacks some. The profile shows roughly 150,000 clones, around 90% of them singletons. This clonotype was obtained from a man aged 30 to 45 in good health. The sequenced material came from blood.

The CDR3 DNA sequence: TGTGCCAGCAGCTTAGAGGCTAGCGGCCCCTACGAGCAGTACTTC. This translates into CASSLEASGPYEQYF. J is TRBJ2-7 and V is TRBV7-3, with 7 bases aligning to TRBD2. The CDR3 consists of 15 residues. J was trimmed by 2 bases and V by 2 bases; bases with no gene match: 6. The germline gives CDR1 SGHTA, CDR2 FQGTGA.